These 32 T cell receptor beta chains share one sample of origin, sequenced in a study of T cell responses to AZD1222 COVID-19 vaccine (dated by TCRdb to 2020 to 2023). Library preparation was by the immunoSEQ multiplex PCR assay. Here the immuneACCESS table is served through TCRdb, limited to in-frame sequences with V and J called. Missing clones are a known gap in these copies; in checked studies unresolved V genes cover under half, and the rest lacks a known reason. This sample gives roughly 250,000 clones in total; just over 90% of them show up just once. 0.5% to 0.7% of the sample belongs to the ten largest clones. The meaning of the sample's time point label: baseline before first vaccination. The source material was peripheral blood, sampled on day 0 of AZD1222 vaccination. These receptors came from an adult in good health.

The rearrangement joins TRBV7-2 to TRBJ2-5; TRBD1 is a possible D gene (5 bases). Germline V gene lookup returns CDR1 SGHTA and CDR2 FQGNSA. V dropped 5 bases and J dropped 1 base, with 11 bases sitting between them. The CDR3 extends over 14 amino acids. The DNA of the CDR3 is TGTGCCAGCAGCCCCGGACATCTCCAAGAGACCCAGTACTTC. Amino acids: CASSPGHLQETQYF.

As to this clone: Distinct nucleotide sequences in the sample also encode this CDR3. The V call is TRBV18, the J call TRBJ1-5; D is undetermined. Germline V gene sequence: CDR1 KGHSH, CDR2 LQKENI. The CDR3 runs 13 residues. Trimming took off 3 bases at V and 1 base at J, with 4 bases between the two ends. DNA for the CDR3: TGTGCCAGCTCACCGGACAGCAATCAGCCCCAGCATTTT. Protein sequence: CASSPDSNQPQHF. Filled out from reference TRBV18 and TRBJ1-5, the complete variable domain reads NAGVMQNPRHLVRRRGQEARLRCSPMKGHSHVYWYRQLPEEGLKFMVYLQKENIIDESGMPKERFSAEFPKEGPSILRIQQVVRGDSAAYFCASSPDSNQPQHFGDGTRLSIL.

This chain links TRBV7-3 with TRBJ2-6; maybe TRBD2 (5 bases). The CDR3 sequence is 14 residues long. CDR1 and CDR2 from the germline V gene are SGHTA and FQGTGA. Trimming left V 5 bases short and J 1 base short, with 6 bases between. CDR3 sequence: CASSRGSGANVLTF. Here the CDR3 DNA reads TGTGCCAGCAGCCGGGGATCTGGGGCCAACGTCCTGACTTTC.

The chain employs TRBV25-1 and TRBJ1-2; 9 nucleotides line up with TRBD1. Germline V CDR1 and CDR2: MGHDK, SYGVNS. The V segment lost 7 bases and the J segment 3 bases; nucleotides outside the gene matches: 6. CDR3 size: 14 residues. The CDR3 sequence is CASKSDRGDYGYTF. The CDR3 DNA reads as TGTGCCAGCAAGTCGGACAGGGGCGACTATGGCTACACCTTC.

The J gene is TRBJ1-1, the V gene TRBV5-1; D is uncertain. In germline, CDR1 is SGHRS, CDR2 YFSETQ. The V and J ends lost 3 bases and 5 bases respectively, with 11 bases between them. The CDR3 covers 13 residues. Written as DNA, the CDR3 is TGCGCCAGCAGCTGGCGGTTGGGAACTGAAGCTTTCTTT. Protein: CASSWRLGTEAFF.

The CDR3 region is CASSHPFTGQGGSEQYF. CDR3 DNA sequence: TGTGCCAGCAGTCACCCATTCACGGGACAAGGAGGGTCCGAGCAGTACTTC. The chain employs TRBV6-6 and TRBJ2-7, with D perhaps assigned TRBD1 or TRBD2 (6 bases each). CDR1 is MNHNY, CDR2 SVGAGI, per germline (reference sequence). CDR3 length equals 17 residues. The V end was cut by 5 bases, the J end by 6 bases, with 26 bases between.

CDR3 bases: TGTGCCAGCAGCCTGTTGACAGGGGGACAGCCCCAGCATTTT. Translated, it gives CASSLLTGGQPQHF. This chain joins TRBV27 and TRBJ1-5, with TRBD1 matching 9 bases. This CDR3 has 14 amino acids. The junction had 7 bases not matched to a gene; V was cut back by 6 bases and J by 7 bases. From germline, CDR1 is MNHEY and CDR2 SMNVEV (reference sequence).

The chain joins TRBV18 to TRBJ2-3; D is unresolved. The CDR3 runs to 13 residues. Germline V gene lookup returns CDR1 KGHSH and CDR2 LQKENI. V was pared by 6 bases and J by 0 bases, with 7 bases between. CDR3 coding DNA: TGTGCCAGCTCTCTCTCTAGCACAGATACGCAGTATTTT. This translates into CASSLSSTDTQYF.

J is TRBJ2-7 and V is TRBV5-6; 7 bases match TRBD2. CDR1 is SGHDT and CDR2 is YYEEEE in the germline V gene. The CDR3 covers 18 residues. With 3 bases clipped from V and 5 bases from J, the junction kept 20 bases outside the gene matches. DNA of the CDR3: TGTGCCAGCAGCTCCGTTATGGTGTGGGGGGGGAGTGTCCACGAGCAGTACTTC. This sequence encodes CASSSVMVWGGSVHEQYF.

The V call is TRBV18, the J call TRBJ1-1; unclear D gene. Between the trimmed V and J ends, which lost 2 bases and 1 base, there was a span of 8 bases. There are 14 residues in the CDR3. Germline V gene lookup returns CDR1 KGHSH and CDR2 LQKENI. This chain's CDR3 is CASSPRSPNTEAFF. The CDR3 nucleotides read TGTGCCAGCTCACCAAGGTCTCCGAACACTGAAGCTTTCTTT. The full variable domain, its missing parts supplied by reference TRBV18 and TRBJ1-1, is NAGVMQNPRHLVRRRGQEARLRCSPMKGHSHVYWYRQLPEEGLKFMVYLQKENIIDESGMPKERFSAEFPKEGPSILRIQQVVRGDSAAYFCASSPRSPNTEAFFGQGTRLTVV.

J is TRBJ2-1 and V is TRBV27; 13 nucleotides align to TRBD2. The CDR3 runs 15 residues. Germline lookup yields CDR1 MNHEY and CDR2 SMNVEV (reference sequence). J gave up 7 bases and V 3 bases, and 3 bases lay outside the gene matches. CDR3 DNA sequence: TGTGCCAGCAGTTTTGGGACTAGCGGGGTAAATGAGCAGTTCTTC. Residues: CASSFGTSGVNEQFF.

This chain uses TRBV28 with TRBJ1-5; the D gene is possibly TRBD1 (6 bases). Per the germline V gene, CDR1 is MDHEN and CDR2 is SYDVKM. This CDR3 is built from 17 residues. The ends were cut back, 4 bases at V and 0 bases at J, with 16 bases in the middle. The CDR3 coding sequence is TGTGCCAGCAGTTCCCCCGCAGGGGCTTATAGCAATCAGCCCCAGCATTTT. Translating it yields CASSSPAGAYSNQPQHF.

The J gene is TRBJ2-7, the V gene TRBV28; TRBD1 matches at 9 bases. This CDR3 region has 14 residues. Per germline, CDR1 MDHEN and CDR2 SYDVKM. V shed 6 bases, J shed 4 bases, and the junction held 7 bases outside the gene matches. This CDR3 is CASRRQGVFYEQYF. As DNA, the CDR3 is TGTGCCAGCAGACGACAGGGGGTTTTTTACGAGCAGTACTTC. The variable domain in full, with the rest retrieved from reference TRBV28 and TRBJ2-7, is DVKVTQSSRYLVKRTGEKVFLECVQDMDHENMFWYRQDPGLGLRLIYFSYDVKMKEKGDIPEGYSVSREKKERFSLILESASTNQTSMYLCASRRQGVFYEQYFGPGTRLTVT.

In this sample, this clone turned up many times. V and J are TRBV2 and TRBJ2-2; D is undetermined. Germline V gene lookup returns CDR1 SNHLY and CDR2 FYNNEI. CDR3 length: 11 amino acids. The V end lost 7 bases, the J end lost 6 bases, and 6 bases lay between the germline ends. CDR3 protein: CASKYAGELFF. The CDR3 bases are TGTGCCAGCAAGTACGCCGGGGAGCTGTTTTTT.

This chain links TRBV20-1 with TRBJ2-7; 8 positions agree with TRBD1. The ends lost 4 bases at V and 2 bases at J; junction bases unmatched: 10. The CDR3 is made up of 15 amino acids. CDR1 is DFQATT and CDR2 is SNEGSKA in the germline V gene (reference sequence). CDR3 amino acids: CSATDDRGGTYEQYF. In DNA form, the CDR3 reads TGCAGTGCTACTGACGACAGGGGAGGAACCTACGAGCAGTACTTC.

J is TRBJ2-5 and V is TRBV6-1; possibly TRBD2 for D (5 bases). The CDR3 is 14 residues long. Germline values: CDR1 MNHNS, CDR2 SASEGT. V was pared by 4 bases and J by 4 bases, with 13 bases between. As DNA, the CDR3 is TGTGCCAGCAGTGGAGCTCCCGCGGGAGAGACCCAGTACTTC. Translated: CASSGAPAGETQYF.

The chain combines TRBV28 with TRBJ2-7, with D perhaps matching TRBD2 (6 bases). The CDR3 extends over 15 amino acids. Germline V gene lookup returns CDR1 MDHEN and CDR2 SYDVKM. Trimming removed 5 bases from V and 2 bases from J, with 16 bases in between. In DNA form, the CDR3 reads TGTGCCAGCAGTAGACCGGGACTTCAAGCCTACGAGCAGTACTTC. Translating gives CASSRPGLQAYEQYF.

The gene calls are TRBV27 and TRBJ1-5; possible D gene TRBD1, 5 bases. The CDR3 spans 15 residues. CDR1 and CDR2 from the germline V gene are MNHEY and SMNVEV (reference sequence). With 5 bases removed from V and 6 bases from J, the gap between germline ends came to 17 bases. The CDR3 protein is CASSPLRQGSQPQHF. The CDR3 DNA reads TGTGCCAGCAGTCCCCTCAGGCAGGGAAGTCAGCCCCAGCATTTT.

The rearrangement links TRBV28 to TRBJ1-2, with D perhaps TRBD1 (5 bases). Trimming shortened V by 3 bases and J by 4 bases, and 12 bases separated the two germline ends. The CDR3 length is 14 residues. Germline CDR1 MDHEN, CDR2 SYDVKM. The CDR3 DNA reads as TGTGCCAGCAGTTTGGGTACAGGTGCCTATGGCTACACCTTC. Protein sequence: CASSLGTGAYGYTF.

This sequence joins TRBV6-5 and TRBJ1-1; 8 bases are a match to TRBD1. V was clipped by 6 bases and J by 2 bases; unmatched bases: 5. There are 14 residues in the CDR3. Germline CDR1 MNHEY, CDR2 SVGAGI. The CDR3 region has the DNA TGTGCCAGCAGGGACAGGGTCCTTAACACTGAAGCTTTCTTT. This codes for CASRDRVLNTEAFF.

This chain uses TRBV27 with TRBJ1-2; no definite D call. CDR1 is MNHEY, CDR2 SMNVEV, per germline (reference sequence). V was trimmed by 6 bases and J by 4 bases, leaving 15 bases between them. The CDR3 is made up of 14 amino acids. CDR3 coding DNA: TGTGCCAGCAGCTTCTTACCGGGCCTCTATGGCTACACCTTC. Encoded protein: CASSFLPGLYGYTF.

The V call is TRBV15, the J call TRBJ2-3, with TRBD1 matching 8 bases. Germline CDR1 LNHNV, CDR2 YYDKDF (reference sequence). The CDR3 is 15 residues long. The junction had 3 bases not matched to a gene; V was cut back by 1 base and J by 3 bases. For the CDR3, the DNA is TGTGCCACCAGCAGAGGCCACAGGGGGACAGATACGCAGTATTTT. This encodes CATSRGHRGTDTQYF.

The gene calls are TRBV7-2 and TRBJ2-7; 9 nucleotides agree with TRBD2. The length of the CDR3 is 14 residues. Germline CDR1 is SGHTA and CDR2 is FQGNSA. The V segment lost 0 bases and the J segment 3 bases; nucleotides outside the gene matches: 0. CDR3 loop: CASSLASGGYEQYF. The CDR3 region has the DNA TGTGCCAGCAGCTTAGCTAGCGGGGGCTACGAGCAGTACTTC. Complete variable domain (other parts from reference TRBV7-2 and TRBJ2-7): GAGVSQSPSNKVTEKGKDVELRCDPISGHTALYWYRQSLGQGLEFLIYFQGNSAPDKSGLPSDRFSAERTGGSVSTLTIQRTQQEDSAVYLCASSLASGGYEQYFGPGTRLTVT.

This chain joins TRBV11-2 and TRBJ2-1; 7 positions agree with TRBD2. J gave up 6 bases and V 5 bases, and 10 bases lay outside the gene matches. The CDR3 has 15 amino acids. From germline, CDR1 is SGHAT and CDR2 FQNNGV. The CDR3 region is CASSQGGTTSNEQFF. CDR3 bases: TGTGCCAGCAGCCAGGGAGGGACCACCTCCAATGAGCAGTTCTTC.

V and J are TRBV6-5 and TRBJ2-1, with D perhaps TRBD2 (7 bases). V lost 1 base, J lost 13 bases, and 11 bases lay in between. Germline loops: CDR1 MNHEY, CDR2 SVGAGI. The CDR3 length is 12 residues. DNA for the CDR3: TGTGCCAGCAGTTACTTGGGGGGGGGCCAGTTCTTC. As protein: CASSYLGGGQFF.

The V gene is TRBV9, the J gene TRBJ1-1, with D perhaps TRBD1 (5 bases). Looked up from germline, CDR1 is SGDLS and CDR2 is YYNGEE. V was pared by 4 bases and J by 1 base, with 14 bases between. CDR3 length equals 15 residues. CDR3 loop: CASSSRVERNTEAFF. The CDR3 DNA is TGTGCCAGCAGCTCCAGGGTAGAGAGGAACACTGAAGCTTTCTTT.

The chain combines TRBV21-1 with TRBJ1-2; the table's TRBD1 call for D was not verified on the DNA. TRBV21-1 is listed as a pseudogene. This CDR3 is 15 amino acids long. The CDR3: CASSLDGTANYGYTF. The CDR3 nucleotides read TGTGCCAGCAGCCTCGACGGGACAGCAAACTATGGCTACACCTTC.

The count of this clone is one. This chain links TRBV30 with TRBJ1-4, with D tentatively TRBD1 (5 bases). The V gene lost 3 bases and the J gene lost 8 bases, with 16 bases spanning the gap. Germline CDR1 is GTSNPN and CDR2 is SVGIG (reference sequence). The CDR3 is made up of 14 amino acids. For the CDR3, the DNA is TGTGCCTGGAGCCCGGGCAGGGCAGACGAAAAACTGTTTTTT. This codes for CAWSPGRADEKLFF. Full variable domain (remainder filled in from reference TRBV30 and TRBJ1-4): SQTIHQWPATLVQPVGSPLSLECTVEGTSNPNLYWYRQAAGRGLQLLFYSVGIGQISSEVPQNLSASRPQDRQFILSSKKLLLSDSGFYLCAWSPGRADEKLFFGSGTQLSVL.

This rearrangement joins TRBV5-4 to TRBJ2-1; TRBD2 aligns across 7 bases. This CDR3 is 15 amino acids long. The ends lost 6 bases at V and 0 bases at J; junction bases unmatched: 6. CDR1 and CDR2 from the germline V gene are SGHNT and YYREEE (reference sequence). The CDR3 reads CASTYGGSSYNEQFF. The CDR3 bases are TGTGCCAGCACCTACGGGGGGAGCTCCTACAATGAGCAGTTCTTC.

The chain recombines TRBV9 with TRBJ2-7, with D possibly called TRBD1 or TRBD2 (5 bases each). The CDR3 consists of 15 residues. Trimming cost V 5 bases and J 2 bases, with 17 bases left between them. Germline loops: CDR1 SGDLS, CDR2 YYNGEE. The CDR3 reads CASSYSGGSTYEQYF. CDR3 in DNA: TGTGCCAGCAGTTATAGTGGGGGTTCGACCTACGAGCAGTACTTC.

As concerns this clone: One end of the junction varies from germline; a read error may be responsible. V and J are TRBV2 and TRBJ2-1; D is undetermined. This CDR3 has 12 residues. The germline V gene has CDR1 SNHLY and CDR2 FYNNEI. The CDR3 reads CASSVAYNEQFF. CDR3 in DNA: TGTGCCAGTAGTGTTGCCTACAATGAGCAGTTCTTC.

This chain links TRBV7-9 with TRBJ1-5, with D perhaps matching TRBD1 (5 bases). Between the trimmed V and J ends, which lost 5 bases and 5 bases, there was a span of 13 bases. There are 14 residues in the CDR3. Germline V lookup: CDR1 SEHNR, CDR2 FQNEAQ (reference sequence). The CDR3 region is CASSHGQGYQPQHF. In DNA, the CDR3 is TGTGCCAGCAGCCACGGTCAGGGATATCAGCCCCAGCATTTT. Complete variable domain (other parts from reference TRBV7-9 and TRBJ1-5): DTGVSQNPRHKITKRGQNVTFRCDPISEHNRLYWYRQTLGQGPEFLTYFQNEAQLEKSRLLSDRFSAERPKGSFSTLEIQRTEQGDSAMYLCASSHGQGYQPQHFGDGTRLSIL.